Sequencing of this T cell receptor (beta chain) was carried out in a study of cytomegalovirus exposure and HLA in healthy donors. Findings and caveats of the study: With high specificity and sensitivity, the classifier reportedly diagnosed cytomegalovirus status. In vitro confirmation showed three CMV-associated chains to be CMV antigen specific. Researchers catalogued about 160 TCR beta chains as cytomegalovirus-associated.

With regard to this clone: What it recognizes is unknown.

Repertoires were generated with immunoSEQ multiplex PCR, while TCRdb's copy carries only in-frame clones and drops some. The sample includes about 140,000 clones, 86% of them seen just once. This TCR derives from a man between 18 and 35 years old in good health and CMV-seronegative. The sequenced sample was PBMCs.

CDR3 in amino acids: CASSLGADRAPLHF. The CDR3 DNA is TGTGCCAGCAGCTTAGGGGCAGACCGAGCCCCCCTCCACTTT. The chain recombines TRBV7-2 with TRBJ1-6, with no clear D. CDR1 is SGHTA and CDR2 is FQGNSA in the germline V gene. Trimming removed 1 base from V and 13 bases from J, with 14 bases in between. The CDR3 runs to 14 residues.